This T cell receptor beta chain emerged from a study of beta chain features in type 1 diabetes. Regarding the study as a whole: A cDNA-based sequencing approach could over-represent cells with high TCR expression. A pattern of fewer insertions and more deletions at VDJ junctions was seen in type 1 diabetes patients.

Every isolated RNA sample was fully reverse transcribed, so sequencing captured expressed TCRB transcripts. Profiled with immunoSEQ multiplex PCR; TCRdb holds only in-frame clones, not every one. The sample lists about 260,000 clones, around 68% occurring once. CDR3 size: 13 residues. The germline CDR1 and CDR2 sequences are SQVTM and ANQGSEA. The V end was cut by 5 bases, the J end by 0 bases, with 10 bases between. This clone came up a few times. Its antigen is unknown. This chain joins TRBV29-1 and TRBJ1-1, with TRBD1 as a possible D gene (5 bases). The sequenced sample was naive CD4+ T cells from blood. The sequence came from a man aged 25-45 years in good health. The CDR3 sequence is CSVRGMMNTEAFF. The CDR3 region has the DNA TGCAGCGTTAGGGGAATGATGAACACTGAAGCTTTCTTT.